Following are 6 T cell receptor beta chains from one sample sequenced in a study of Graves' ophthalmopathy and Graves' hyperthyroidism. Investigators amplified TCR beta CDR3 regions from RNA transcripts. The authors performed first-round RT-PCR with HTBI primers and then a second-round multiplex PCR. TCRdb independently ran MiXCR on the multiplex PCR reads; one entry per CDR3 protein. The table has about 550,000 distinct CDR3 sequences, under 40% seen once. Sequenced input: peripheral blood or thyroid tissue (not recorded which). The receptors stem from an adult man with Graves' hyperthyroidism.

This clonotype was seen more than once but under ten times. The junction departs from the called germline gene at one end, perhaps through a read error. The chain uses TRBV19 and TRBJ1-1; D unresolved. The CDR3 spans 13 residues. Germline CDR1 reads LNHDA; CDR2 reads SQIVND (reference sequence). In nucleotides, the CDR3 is TGTGCTAGTAGTATCCGCGCGTCAACTGAAGCTTTCTTT. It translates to CASSIRASTEAFF.

DNA of the CDR3: TGCGCCAGCAGCCAAGCCTCCCAGGTCCGCGAGCAGTACTTC. Translating gives CASSQASQVREQYF. This chain connects TRBV4-1 to TRBJ2-7, with unresolved D. Germline V gene lookup returns CDR1 MGHRA and CDR2 YSYEKL. V gave up 1 base and J gave up 6 bases, with 13 bases separating them. The CDR3 is 14 amino acids.

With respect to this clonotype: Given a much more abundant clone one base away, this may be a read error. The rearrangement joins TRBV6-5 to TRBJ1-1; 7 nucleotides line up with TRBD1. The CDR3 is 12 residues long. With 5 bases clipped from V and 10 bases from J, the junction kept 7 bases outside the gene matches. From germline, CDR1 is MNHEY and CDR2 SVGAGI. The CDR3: CASSLTTGTAFF. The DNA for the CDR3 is TGTGCCAGCAGTCTCACGACAGGGACAGCTTTCTTT.

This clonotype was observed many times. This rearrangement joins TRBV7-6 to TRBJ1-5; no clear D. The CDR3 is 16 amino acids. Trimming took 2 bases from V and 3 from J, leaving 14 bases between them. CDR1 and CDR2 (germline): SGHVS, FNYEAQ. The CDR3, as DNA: TGTGCCAGCAGCTTATCGGTGTTTACTTTCAATCAGCCCCAGCATTTT. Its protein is CASSLSVFTFNQPQHF.

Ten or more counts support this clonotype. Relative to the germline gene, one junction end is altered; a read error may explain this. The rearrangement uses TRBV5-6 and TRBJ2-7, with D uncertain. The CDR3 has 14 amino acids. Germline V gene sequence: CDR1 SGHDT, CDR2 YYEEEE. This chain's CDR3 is CASSLVGGTYEQYF. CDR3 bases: TGCGCCAGCAGCTTGGTAGGTGGTACCTACGAGCAGTACTTC.

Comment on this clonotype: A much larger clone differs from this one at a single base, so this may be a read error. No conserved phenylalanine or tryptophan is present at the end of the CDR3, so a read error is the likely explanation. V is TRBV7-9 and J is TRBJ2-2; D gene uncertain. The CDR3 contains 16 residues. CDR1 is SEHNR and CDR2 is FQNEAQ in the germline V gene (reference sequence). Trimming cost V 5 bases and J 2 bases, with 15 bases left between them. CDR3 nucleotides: TGTGCCAGCAGCCCTCGGCCAGGAGTCAACACCGGGGAGCTGTTTCTT. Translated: CASSPRPGVNTGELFL.